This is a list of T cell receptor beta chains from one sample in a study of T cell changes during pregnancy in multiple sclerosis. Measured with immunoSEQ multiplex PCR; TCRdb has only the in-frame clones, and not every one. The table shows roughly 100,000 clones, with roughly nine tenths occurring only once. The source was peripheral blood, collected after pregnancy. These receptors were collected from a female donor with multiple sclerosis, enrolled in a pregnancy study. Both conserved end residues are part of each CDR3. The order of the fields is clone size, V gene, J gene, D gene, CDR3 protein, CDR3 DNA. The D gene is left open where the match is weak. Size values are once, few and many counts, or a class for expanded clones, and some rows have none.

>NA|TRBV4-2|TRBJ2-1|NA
CASSQDHSSYNEQFF
TGTGCCAGCAGCCAAGACCACTCGTCCTACAATGAGCAGTTCTTC
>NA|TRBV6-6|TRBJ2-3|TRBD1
CASRRLGGGTDTQYF
TGTGCCAGCAGACGTTTAGGGGGCGGGACAGATACGCAGTATTTT
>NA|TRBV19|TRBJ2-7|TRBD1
CASSGQGAGEQYF
TGTGCCAGTTCCGGACAGGGGGCAGGCGAGCAGTACTTC
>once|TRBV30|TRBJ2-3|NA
CAWSVDQATDTQYF
TGTGCCTGGAGTGTCGACCAGGCGACAGATACGCAGTATTTT
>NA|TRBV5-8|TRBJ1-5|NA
CASSLIRTDNQPQHF
TGTGCCAGCAGCTTAATCAGGACAGACAATCAGCCCCAGCATTTT
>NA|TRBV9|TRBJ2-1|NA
CASSQRLVGGNEQFF
TGTGCCAGCAGCCAAAGGCTAGTAGGAGGAAATGAGCAGTTCTTC
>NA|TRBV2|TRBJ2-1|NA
CASHGSSYNEQFF
TGTGCCAGCCACGGGAGCTCCTACAATGAGCAGTTCTTC
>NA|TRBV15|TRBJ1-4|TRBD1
CATSREVDRGPEKLFF
TGTGCCACCAGCAGAGAGGTCGACAGGGGGCCTGAAAAACTGTTTTTT
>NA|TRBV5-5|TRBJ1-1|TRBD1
CASRPGVGQGNTEAFF
TGTGCCAGCAGACCCGGAGTGGGACAGGGAAACACTGAAGCTTTCTTT
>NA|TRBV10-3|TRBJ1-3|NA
CAVTRPESSGNTIYF
TGTGCCGTTACCCGCCCGGAGAGCTCTGGAAACACCATATATTTT
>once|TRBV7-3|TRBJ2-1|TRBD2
CASSLAGVDNEQFF
TGTGCCAGCAGCTTAGCGGGAGTAGACAATGAGCAGTTCTTC
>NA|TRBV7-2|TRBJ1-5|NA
CASSSPGVNSNQPQHF
TGTGCCAGCAGCTCCCCCGGGGTGAATAGCAATCAGCCCCAGCATTTT
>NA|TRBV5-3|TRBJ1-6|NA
CATWETLEIFNSPLHF
TGTGCCACATGGGAGACCCTCGAGATATTTAATTCACCCCTCCACTTT
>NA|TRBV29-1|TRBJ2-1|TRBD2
CSVERLRLAGDYNEQFF
TGCAGCGTTGAGAGGCTAAGACTAGCGGGAGACTACAATGAGCAGTTCTTC
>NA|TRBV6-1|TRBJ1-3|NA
CASLTGKSSGNTIYF
TGTGCCAGCCTGACAGGCAAGAGCTCTGGAAACACCATATATTTT
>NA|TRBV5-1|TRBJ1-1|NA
CASSLDGSLNTEAFF
TGCGCCAGCAGCTTGGATGGCAGTTTGAACACTGAAGCTTTCTTT
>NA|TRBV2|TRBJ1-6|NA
CASRRQSSYNSPLHF
TGTGCCAGCAGAAGACAGAGCTCCTATAATTCACCCCTCCACTTT
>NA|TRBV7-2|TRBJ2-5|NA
CASSLERAQAGTQYF
TGTGCCAGCAGCTTAGAGCGGGCACAGGCGGGGACCCAGTACTTC
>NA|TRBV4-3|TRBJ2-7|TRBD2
CASSHTAPSGVGEQYF
TGCGCCAGCAGCCATACGGCTCCGAGCGGGGTGGGTGAGCAGTACTTC
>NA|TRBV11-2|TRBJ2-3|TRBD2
CASSPSTSGGGTQYF
TGTGCCAGCAGCCCCTCGACTAGCGGGGGGGGTACGCAGTATTTT
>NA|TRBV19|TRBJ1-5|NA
CASRPRGINQPQHF
TGTGCCAGTAGACCAAGGGGCATCAATCAGCCCCAGCATTTT
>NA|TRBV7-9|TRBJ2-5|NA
CASINRQETQYF
TGTGCCAGCATTAACAGACAAGAGACCCAGTACTTC
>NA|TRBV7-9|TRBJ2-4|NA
CASSSPGQRTLDIQYF
TGTGCCAGCAGCTCCCCGGGTCAGAGGACTTTGGACATTCAGTACTTC
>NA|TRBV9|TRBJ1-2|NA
CASSFEVFGDYGYTF
TGTGCCAGCAGCTTCGAGGTTTTCGGGGACTATGGCTACACCTTC
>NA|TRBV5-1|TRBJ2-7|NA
CASSLGGTSSYEQYF
TGCGCCAGCAGCCTTGGGGGGACGAGCTCCTACGAGCAGTACTTC
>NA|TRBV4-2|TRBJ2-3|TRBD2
CASSPLGGGGGAEDTQYF
TGTGCCAGCAGCCCCTTAGGGGGGGGCGGGGGGGCTGAGGATACGCAGTATTTT
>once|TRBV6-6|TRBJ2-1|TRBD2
CASALAGMQEQFF
TGTGCCAGCGCGCTAGCGGGGATGCAGGAGCAGTTCTTC
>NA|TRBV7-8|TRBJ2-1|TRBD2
CASSSRLAGTDNEQFF
TGTGCCAGCAGCTCCCGGCTAGCGGGGACGGACAATGAGCAGTTCTTC
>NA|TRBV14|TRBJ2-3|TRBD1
CASSQEKDRGTDTQYF
TGTGCCAGCAGCCAAGAGAAGGACAGGGGAACAGATACGCAGTATTTT
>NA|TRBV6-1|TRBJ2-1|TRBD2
CASSEAPSGAYNEQFF
TGTGCCAGCAGTGAAGCGCCTAGCGGGGCCTACAATGAGCAGTTCTTC
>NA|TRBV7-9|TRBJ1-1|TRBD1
CASSLGQTYTEAFF
TGTGCCAGCAGCTTGGGACAGACTTACACTGAAGCTTTCTTT